One sample yielded the 18 T cell receptor beta chains listed below, sequenced in a study of T-cell reconstitution after alpha-beta-depleted transplantation in children. It was with unique molecular identifiers that the TCRbeta library was prepared. TCRdb re-analysed the PCR reads in MiXCR, keeping a single row per CDR3 protein. The repertoire includes fewer than 700,000 distinct CDR3 sequences, roughly 13% of them detected once, and 2% to 2.5% sits in the top ten. The sample here was PBMCs, mostly from graft donor cells, taken 360 days after TCRalphabeta/CD19-depleted stem cell transplant. These TCRs come from a male patient aged 10 to 17 who had a stem cell transplant for acute myeloid leukemia, so the T cells may come from the graft donor.

At least ten counts were recorded for this clonotype. CDR3 nucleotides: TGTGCCAGCAGCCCCGGACAGACCCAGTACTTC. It translates to CASSPGQTQYF. The J gene is TRBJ2-5, the V gene TRBV6-5; D is ambiguous. Deletions cut 6 bases from V and 6 bases from J, with 8 bases between. The CDR3 runs 11 residues. Germline V lookup: CDR1 MNHEY, CDR2 SVGAGI.

A remark on this clonotype: One end of the junction fails to match germline, which may point to a read error. CDR3 protein: CASSETGTTYNERFF. DNA for the CDR3: TGTGCCAGCAGCGAGACCGGGACTACTTACAATGAGCGGTTCTTC. The chain uses TRBV7-2 and TRBJ2-1, with 7 bases lining up with TRBD2. Germline CDR1 reads SGHTA; CDR2 reads FQGNSA. The CDR3 extends over 15 amino acids.

The gene calls are TRBV9 and TRBJ2-7; 9 bases fit TRBD2. Germline trimming cut 1 base from V and 5 bases from J; bases unmatched to any gene: 10. Germline V gene data show CDR1 as SGDLS and CDR2 as YYNGEE. The CDR3 spans 16 residues. CDR3 sequence (DNA): TGTGCCAGCAGCGTAAGTAGCGGGAGTTGGCTACACGAGCAGTACTTC. This translates into CASSVSSGSWLHEQYF.

This clonotype showed up just a few times. The chain has TRBV6-2 or TRBV6-3 and TRBJ2-7; TRBD2 matches at 7 bases. V lost 2 bases and J lost 0; bases outside the gene matches: 4. CDR1 is MNHEY, CDR2 SVGEGT, per germline. This CDR3 is built from 15 residues. CDR3 sequence (DNA): TGTGCCAGCAGTTACGGACTAGTCCGCTCCTACGAGCAGTACTTC. It encodes CASSYGLVRSYEQYF.

In this sample, this clonotype turned up many times. The rearrangement joins TRBV20-1 to TRBJ1-1; weak D call: TRBD1 (6 bases). This CDR3 is 15 amino acids long. Trimming pared 0 bases from V and 1 base from J, leaving 12 bases between. From germline, CDR1 is DFQATT and CDR2 SNEGSKA (reference sequence). CDR3 DNA: TGCAGTGCTAGAGAGTTAGGACAGCAGAACACTGAAGCTTTCTTT. Protein: CSARELGQQNTEAFF.

The table lists this clonotype with a few counts. This chain connects TRBV29-1 to TRBJ2-5; TRBD1 agrees at 7 bases. The CDR3 has 14 amino acids. CDR1 is SQVTM and CDR2 is ANQGSEA in the germline V gene. V lost 8 bases, J lost 1 base, and 10 bases stayed unmatched. In DNA form, the CDR3 reads TGCAGCATCGTAGGGACAGCCATCCAAGAGACCCAGTACTTC. This sequence encodes CSIVGTAIQETQYF.

In this sample, this clonotype turned up a few times. The chain has TRBV6-1 and TRBJ1-1; a weak D match, TRBD1 (5 bases). Per germline, CDR1 MNHNS and CDR2 SASEGT. The CDR3 is made up of 15 amino acids. Trimming removed 7 bases at V and 1 base at J, with 16 bases between. In DNA, the CDR3 is TGTGCCAGCACTCCGTGGGGGGGACGGAACACTGAAGCTTTCTTT. Translated, it gives CASTPWGGRNTEAFF.

The sample holds a few counts of this clonotype. The chain links TRBV20-1 to TRBJ2-3; 9 nucleotides agree with TRBD2. V shed 3 bases and J 4 bases; nucleotides not matched to a gene: 8. The CDR3 loop spans 15 amino acids. The germline V gene encodes CDR1 DFQATT and CDR2 SNEGSKA (reference sequence). Written as DNA, the CDR3 is TGCAGTGCTAGTTTAAGCGGGAGGTTGGCAGATACGCAGTATTTT. This sequence encodes CSASLSGRLADTQYF.

This clonotype was seen repeatedly, ten times or more. V is TRBV28 and J is TRBJ1-5, with TRBD1 matching 10 bases. With 8 bases clipped from V and 6 bases from J, the junction kept 10 bases outside the gene matches. CDR3 length: 15 amino acids. The germline V gene has CDR1 MDHEN and CDR2 SYDVKM. CDR3 nucleotide sequence: TGTGCCAGCCACCGGGACAGGGGAGGGTTTCAGCCCCAGCATTTT. Translating gives CASHRDRGGFQPQHF. Full variable domain (missing parts from reference TRBV28 and TRBJ1-5): DVKVTQSSRYLVKRTGEKVFLECVQDMDHENMFWYRQDPGLGLRLIYFSYDVKMKEKGDIPEGYSVSREKKERFSLILESASTNQTSMYLCASHRDRGGFQPQHFGDGTRLSIL.

This clonotype has just a few counts. The chain combines TRBV12-3 or TRBV12-4 with TRBJ2-1; 9 positions agree with TRBD1. The J segment lost 5 bases and the V segment lost 2 bases, leaving 4 bases of the junction unmatched. This CDR3 region has 15 residues. The DNA for the CDR3 is TGTGCCAGCAGTTTAACAGGGGGCGCAAACAATGAGCAGTTCTTC. Translated, it gives CASSLTGGANNEQFF.

The table lists this clonotype with a few counts. This chain connects TRBV9 to TRBJ1-5; D possibly corresponds to TRBD1 (5 bases). V lost 4 bases and J lost 6, with 14 bases in between. The germline V gene has CDR1 SGDLS and CDR2 YYNGEE. This CDR3 spans 14 amino acids. The CDR3 region is CASSLAGRGQPQHF. Written as DNA, the CDR3 is TGTGCCAGCAGCCTCGCGGGGCGAGGTCAGCCCCAGCATTTT.

The V and J genes are TRBV20-1 and TRBJ2-7, with D possibly being TRBD2 (6 bases). The CDR3 runs 12 residues. The germline CDR1 and CDR2 sequences are DFQATT and SNEGSKA (reference sequence). The CDR3 loop reads CSAVAAYYEQYF. The CDR3 nucleotides are TGCAGCGCCGTAGCGGCGTACTACGAGCAGTACTTC.

The chain combines TRBV18 with TRBJ1-1; no firm D call. Germline V gene sequence: CDR1 KGHSH, CDR2 LQKENI. The CDR3 consists of 16 residues. V lost 3 bases to trimming and J lost 1 base, with 15 bases between them. The CDR3 protein is CASSPPLAAWNTEAFF. CDR3 in DNA: TGTGCCAGCTCACCTCCGTTGGCCGCCTGGAACACTGAAGCTTTCTTT.

A few counts support this clonotype. V is TRBV6-5 and J is TRBJ2-7; maybe TRBD2 (5 bases). CDR1 MNHEY and CDR2 SVGAGI come from the germline V gene. The CDR3 covers 15 residues. The V end was cut by 0 bases, the J end by 7 bases, with 16 bases between. The CDR3 bases are TGTGCCAGCAGTTACTCGGGCGGGCTCCCCTGGGAGCAGTACTTC. Its protein product is CASSYSGGLPWEQYF.

This chain connects TRBV7-8 to TRBJ2-2; a possible D gene is TRBD2 (5 bases). V was pared by 3 bases and J by 4 bases, with 9 bases between. CDR1 is SGHVS and CDR2 is FQNEAQ in the germline V gene. The CDR3 sequence is 14 residues long. The CDR3 DNA is TGTGCCAGCAGCTTCACCGGGGTCACCGGGGAGCTGTTTTTT. Translation gives CASSFTGVTGELFF.

This clonotype has a handful of counts. V usage is TRBV7-9 and J usage is TRBJ2-1, with TRBD2 matching over 8 bases. Germline-derived CDR1 and CDR2 are SEHNR and FQNEAQ (reference sequence). The length of the CDR3 is 17 residues. The V and J ends lost 5 bases and 8 bases, in that order; junction bases with no gene match: 17. The CDR3 DNA reads as TGTGCCAGCAGCCACCCGAGTGGAGGACTAGCTGGCGATGAGCAGTTCTTC. It translates to CASSHPSGGLAGDEQFF.

At least ten counts were recorded for this clonotype. The chain joins TRBV29-1 to TRBJ1-1; no reliable D call. The CDR3 length is 13 residues. The germline V and J ends were trimmed by 8 bases and 0 bases, with 13 bases remaining between them. Germline V CDR1 and CDR2: SQVTM, ANQGSEA. DNA of the CDR3: TGCAGCTTCCGCTTTTCTATGAACACTGAAGCTTTCTTT. Translating it yields CSFRFSMNTEAFF.

This clonotype was seen a handful of times. The chain carries TRBV24-1 and TRBJ2-3; 8 nucleotides agree with TRBD1. Trimming removed 3 bases from V and 2 bases from J; junction bases left unmatched: 3. This CDR3 has 15 amino acids. Germline CDR1 reads KGHDR; CDR2 reads SFDVKD. The CDR3 nucleotides read TGTGCCACCAGTGATCCGGGACAGGCCACAGATACGCAGTATTTT. It yields the protein CATSDPGQATDTQYF.